The entry below describes one T cell receptor beta chain. Its antigen is undetermined. The sample comes from a study of shared clonotypes between healthy human individuals. Broader study findings: Sampling included only blood; tissue repertoires likely differ. It was observed that roughly 5.4% of naive CD4 clonotypes were shared across a handful of donors. Richness estimates generally favored naive over memory subsets.

As defined, naive CD8 cells were CD45RO-negative and positively selected for CCR7, with terminally differentiated effector memory CD45RA+ cells excluded. Only Caucasian adults living in Nashville, Tennessee made up the donor group. The method was immunoSEQ multiplex PCR; TCRdb's version includes in-frame clones alone and lacks a portion of them. This sample carries some 2 million clones, about 94% of them seen once, and the ten largest clones take more than 0.95%. The CDR3 is 15 residues long. Germline lookup yields CDR1 PRHDT and CDR2 FYEKMQ (reference sequence). The J segment lost 2 bases and the V segment lost 5 bases, leaving 6 bases of the junction unmatched.

V gene TRBV13 combines with J gene TRBJ2-7; 10 nucleotides agree with TRBD2. Sequencing used naive CD8+ T cells sorted from blood. This TCR was recovered from a man between 18 and 29 years old in good health. The CDR3 is CASSPGLAATYEQYF. The CDR3 region has the DNA TGTGCCAGCAGCCCCGGACTAGCGGCTACCTACGAGCAGTACTTC.